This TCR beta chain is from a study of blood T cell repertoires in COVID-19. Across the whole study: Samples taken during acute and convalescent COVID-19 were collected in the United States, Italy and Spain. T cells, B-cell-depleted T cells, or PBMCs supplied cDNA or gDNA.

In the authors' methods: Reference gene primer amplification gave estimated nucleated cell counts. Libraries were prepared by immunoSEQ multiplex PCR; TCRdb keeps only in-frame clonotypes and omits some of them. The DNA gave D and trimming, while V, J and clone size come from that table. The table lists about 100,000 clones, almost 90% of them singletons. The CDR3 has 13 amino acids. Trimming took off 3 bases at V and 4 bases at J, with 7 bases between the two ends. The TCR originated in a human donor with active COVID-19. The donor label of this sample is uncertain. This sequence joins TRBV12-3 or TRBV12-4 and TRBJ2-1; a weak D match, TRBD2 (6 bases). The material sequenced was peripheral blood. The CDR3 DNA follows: TGTGCCAGCAGTTTCGGAGGGTACAATGAGCAGTTCTTC. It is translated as CASSFGGYNEQFF.